The 5 T cell receptor beta chains below come from one sample, sequenced in a study of cytomegalovirus exposure and HLA in healthy donors. Profiled with immunoSEQ multiplex PCR; TCRdb holds only in-frame clones, not every one. The sample contains about 140,000 clones, 85% to 90% of which appear only once. What was sequenced was PBMCs. The receptors were sampled from a woman aged 18-35 years in good health and CMV-seropositive.

The chain uses TRBV7-9 and TRBJ2-5, with TRBD2 identical over 7 bases. After removal of 5 bases from V and 1 base from J, the junction contained 10 bases not matched to a gene. This CDR3 comprises 16 residues. Germline CDR1 SEHNR, CDR2 FQNEAQ (reference sequence). The CDR3 nucleotides read TGTGCCAGCAGCCCACCAAGCGGGGTGCTCCAAGAGACCCAGTACTTC. Translated, it gives CASSPPSGVLQETQYF.

V gene TRBV28 combines with J gene TRBJ1-5; D is undetermined. The germline V and J ends were trimmed by 1 base and 4 bases, with 20 bases remaining between them. CDR3 length equals 18 residues. Germline V lookup: CDR1 MDHEN, CDR2 SYDVKM. This chain's CDR3 is CASSLSWRAFSRNQPQHF. DNA of the CDR3: TGTGCCAGCAGTTTATCTTGGAGGGCCTTCAGCCGAAATCAGCCCCAGCATTTT.

This clone occurred many times. The V and J genes are TRBV28 and TRBJ2-2; 7 positions agree with TRBD2. This CDR3 has 15 residues. Germline V gene lookup returns CDR1 MDHEN and CDR2 SYDVKM. V shed 6 bases and J 0 bases; nucleotides not matched to a gene: 4. The CDR3, as DNA: TGTGCCAGCAGCCGAACTAGCGCGAACACCGGGGAGCTGTTTTTT. Its protein is CASSRTSANTGELFF.

DNA of the CDR3: TGCGCCAGCAGCCAGCCGACAGGGGGCCACTACGAGCAGTACTTC. This encodes CASSQPTGGHYEQYF. The chain uses TRBV4-1 and TRBJ2-7; 10 positions match TRBD1. This CDR3 contains 15 residues. J was trimmed by 3 bases and V by 3 bases; bases with no gene match: 5. Germline-derived CDR1 and CDR2 are MGHRA and YSYEKL.

The V and J genes are TRBV9 and TRBJ2-7, with 9 bases that match TRBD1. The V gene end was trimmed by 4 bases and the J gene end by 0 bases; junction bases not matched to a gene: 11. Germline CDR1 SGDLS, CDR2 YYNGEE. The CDR3 consists of 17 residues. This CDR3 is CASSPRTGARPSYEQYF. The CDR3 DNA follows: TGTGCCAGCAGCCCACGGACAGGGGCAAGACCCTCCTACGAGCAGTACTTC.